Listed below are T cell receptor beta chains from one sample, sequenced in a study of blood T cell repertoires in COVID-19. Clones were sequenced by immunoSEQ multiplex PCR, and TCRdb holds only the in-frame ones, with some missing. The repertoire holds approximately 83,000 clones, with 88% as singletons. Sequenced: peripheral blood. All receptors derive from an older man with acute or convalescent COVID-19. Each CDR3 is given with its conserved first and last residue. The order of the fields is CDR3 length, V gene, D gene, J gene, clone size, CDR3 protein, CDR3 DNA. D genes are given only for firm matches. Part of the rows lack a size; the others show once, few, many or a class for expanded clones.

>14|TRBV5-1|TRBD1|TRBJ1-1|.
CASSHLQGRTEAFF
TGCGCCAGCAGCCACCTACAGGGGAGGACTGAAGCTTTCTTT
>16|TRBV18|.|TRBJ2-7|.
CASSPQSGRVGYEQYF
TGTGCCAGCTCACCACAATCGGGCAGGGTAGGATACGAGCAGTACTTC
>13|TRBV30|.|TRBJ1-1|.
CAWSTRENTEAFF
TGTGCCTGGAGTACCCGGGAGAACACTGAAGCTTTCTTT
>15|TRBV19|TRBD1|TRBJ1-2|once
CASSTTGGSAWGYTF
TGTGCCAGTAGTACAACAGGGGGTAGCGCCTGGGGCTACACCTTC
>12|TRBV12-3/TRBV12-4|.|TRBJ2-5|once
CASSELSETQYF
TGTGCCAGCAGTGAGCTTAGTGAGACCCAGTACTTC
>14|TRBV27|TRBD1|TRBJ1-2|.
CASSYTPGGLGYTF
TGTGCCAGCAGCTACACCCCAGGGGGCCTGGGCTACACCTTC
>15|TRBV2|TRBD2|TRBJ2-3|.
CASARLAGGSYTQYF
TGTGCCAGCGCCCGACTAGCGGGGGGAAGTTATACGCAGTATTTT
>14|TRBV7-9|TRBD1|TRBJ1-6|.
CASSFGQGTSPLHF
TGTGCCAGCAGCTTCGGACAGGGTACTTCACCCCTCCACTTT
>15|TRBV6-2/TRBV6-3|.|TRBJ2-5|.
CASSYSGAVGGTQYF
TGTGCCAGCAGTTACTCTGGAGCAGTGGGGGGGACCCAGTACTTC
>16|TRBV28|TRBD2|TRBJ2-3|.
CASSSPTSGRGGTQYF
TGTGCCAGCAGTTCCCCGACTAGCGGGAGAGGTGGTACGCAGTATTTT
>13|TRBV20-1|TRBD1|TRBJ1-2|.
CSASPRGNYGYTF
TGCAGTGCTAGTCCCAGGGGGAACTATGGCTACACCTTC
>14|TRBV28|.|TRBJ1-2|.
CASRPPGSNYGYTF
TGTGCCAGCAGGCCCCCGGGGTCTAACTATGGCTACACCTTC
>15|TRBV10-3|TRBD2|TRBJ2-3|.
CATLAGGPNTDTQYF
TGTGCCACCCTAGCGGGAGGGCCCAACACAGATACGCAGTATTTT
>16|TRBV28|TRBD1|TRBJ1-2|once
CASSLWTGFPNYGYTF
TGTGCCAGCAGTTTATGGACAGGGTTTCCGAACTATGGCTACACCTTC
>15|TRBV9|.|TRBJ2-1|.
CASSVGVYREGEQFF
TGTGCCAGCAGCGTAGGGGTCTACAGGGAGGGTGAGCAGTTCTTC
>16|TRBV7-2|.|TRBJ2-3|.
CASSPRPLLATDTQYF
TGTGCCAGCAGCCCTCGCCCCTTACTAGCCACAGATACGCAGTATTTT
>12|TRBV2|.|TRBJ2-7|.
CASSGQGSEQYF
TGTGCCAGCAGTGGTCAGGGGAGCGAGCAGTACTTC
>12|TRBV5-1|.|TRBJ2-3|.
CASSRESDTQYF
TGCGCCAGCAGCCGCGAATCAGATACGCAGTATTTT
>14|TRBV9|.|TRBJ1-1|.
CASSVLPENTEAFF
TGTGCCAGCAGCGTATTACCAGAGAACACTGAAGCTTTCTTT
>19|TRBV5-1|TRBD1|TRBJ2-6|.
CASSLTQGALGSGANVLTF
TGCGCCAGCAGCTTGACGCAGGGGGCCCTCGGCTCTGGGGCCAACGTCCTGACTTTC
>15|TRBV2|.|TRBJ2-7|.
CASSPGGTVSYEQYF
TGTGCCAGCAGTCCAGGCGGGACAGTCTCCTACGAGCAGTACTTC
>17|TRBV5-4|TRBD2|TRBJ2-3|.
CASSLKAGPPLADTQYF
TGTGCCAGCAGCTTGAAAGCGGGACCCCCTCTAGCTGATACGCAGTATTTT
>14|TRBV2|.|TRBJ2-1|.
CASSPGLTYNEQFF
TGTGCCAGCAGTCCGGGACTGACCTACAATGAGCAGTTCTTC
>14|TRBV5-1|.|TRBJ1-1|.
CASSLWGEVTEAFF
TGCGCCAGCAGCTTATGGGGCGAGGTAACTGAAGCTTTCTTT
>14|TRBV9|TRBD2|TRBJ2-3|.
CASSVTSGVDTQYF
TGTGCCAGCAGCGTGACTAGCGGGGTCGATACGCAGTATTTT
>13|TRBV3-1/TRBV3-2|.|TRBJ2-7|.
CASSHAVGYEQYF
TGTGCCAGCAGCCACGCAGTCGGGTACGAGCAGTACTTC
>13|TRBV6-6|.|TRBJ1-2|.
CASIIGYGGGYTF
TGTGCCAGCATTATTGGTTATGGGGGGGGCTACACCTTC
>10|TRBV6-5|.|TRBJ1-1|few
CASSRFEAFF
TGTGCCAGCAGCCGGTTTGAAGCTTTCTTT
>15|TRBV10-2|.|TRBJ1-4|.
CASRLGRGGMEKLFF
TGCGCCAGCCGACTTGGACGTGGGGGGATGGAAAAACTGTTTTTT
>15|TRBV9|TRBD1|TRBJ1-1|.
CASSAAQGASTEAFF
TGTGCCAGCAGCGCAGCCCAGGGGGCGTCCACTGAAGCTTTCTTT
>13|TRBV5-1|TRBD1|TRBJ1-1|few
CASSGTGFAEAFF
TGCGCCAGCAGCGGGACAGGGTTCGCTGAAGCTTTCTTT
>16|TRBV3-1/TRBV3-2|TRBD2|TRBJ2-7|.
CASSQERSGTTYEQYF
TGTGCCAGCAGCCAAGAACGAAGCGGGACGACCTACGAGCAGTACTTC
>15|TRBV10-3|.|TRBJ1-3|.
CAISESGSSGNTIYF
TGTGCCATCAGTGAGTCGGGCAGCTCTGGAAACACCATATATTTT
>14|TRBV5-1|TRBD1|TRBJ1-2|.
CASAGTGDNYGYTF
TGCGCCAGCGCCGGGACAGGCGATAACTATGGCTACACCTTC
>15|TRBV19|.|TRBJ1-5|.
CASIPTSHSNQPQHF
TGTGCCAGTATCCCGACATCCCATAGCAATCAGCCCCAGCATTTT